The rows below give T cell receptor beta chains drawn from one sample of a study of T cell clones after liver transplantation. The data were produced by immunoSEQ multiplex PCR, yet TCRdb's version contains in-frame clones alone and is incomplete. The sample comprises nearly 55,000 clones, 65% to 85% of which are singletons, and roughly 8% rests with the top ten. The sample was CD4+ T cells from blood, taken before liver transplant. The receptors stem from a human donor who received a liver transplant. The CDR3 runs from the conserved cysteine through the conserved F or W. D genes are given only for firm matches. Clone sizes are given selectively: once, few, many, or a class where the clone is expanded.

v_gene	j_gene	d_gene	abundance	CDR3nt	CDR3aa
TRBV5-1	TRBJ2-2	-	-	TGCGCCAGCAGCCTGGGAACGCAAGGAGGGGAGCTGTTTTTT	CASSLGTQGGELFF
TRBV19	TRBJ1-1	TRBD1	-	TGTGCCAGTAATCGACAGGGTCGAGGTGGAACTGAAGCTTTCTTT	CASNRQGRGGTEAFF
TRBV27	TRBJ2-7	TRBD2	-	TGTGCCAGCAGTACTCCTAGCGGACACTCCTACGAGCAGTACTTC	CASSTPSGHSYEQYF
TRBV5-1	TRBJ2-1	-	-	TGCGCCAGCAGCTTGGTGGTACAGGAGCAGTTCTTC	CASSLVVQEQFF
TRBV28	TRBJ1-3	-	-	TGTGCCAGCACCCGGGGGGGGGCGGTTGATGGAAACACCATATATTTT	CASTRGGAVDGNTIYF
TRBV5-1	TRBJ2-7	-	-	TGCGCCAGCAGCTCACAGGGCGGCCACGAGCAGTACTTC	CASSSQGGHEQYF
TRBV9	TRBJ2-5	-	-	TGTGCCAGCAGCGTCAACCTCGGAGAGACCCAGTACTTC	CASSVNLGETQYF
TRBV27	TRBJ2-5	TRBD2	-	TGTGCCAGCAGTTTATCGTTAGGGCTAGCGGGAGAGACCCAGTACTTC	CASSLSLGLAGETQYF
TRBV5-1	TRBJ2-3	-	-	TGCGCCAGCAGCTGGAAAACAGGGAGCACAGATACGCAGTATTTT	CASSWKTGSTDTQYF
TRBV15	TRBJ1-1	TRBD1	-	TGTGCCACCAGCAGAGGACAGGGGTTTGGCACTGAAGCTTTCTTT	CATSRGQGFGTEAFF
TRBV28	TRBJ2-5	TRBD1	-	TGTGCCAGCAGTTTAGGAGACAGGGTGACCCAGTACTTC	CASSLGDRVTQYF
TRBV4-2	TRBJ2-1	TRBD2	-	TGTGCCAGCAGCGGGGGGGTTAATGAGCAGTTCTTC	CASSGGVNEQFF
TRBV21-1	TRBJ2-7	-	-	TGTGCCAGCAGCAAATGTTCGACGGGGATCCTGAGTCACGAGCAGTACTTC	CASSKCSTGILSHEQYF
TRBV5-1	TRBJ2-7	TRBD2	few	TGCGCCAGCAGCTTGTTGGGGGGGACCTACGAGCAGTACTTC	CASSLLGGTYEQYF
TRBV5-6	TRBJ2-3	TRBD2	-	TGTGCCAGCAGGTTACTAGCGGGAGCAACCATAGATACGCAGTATTTT	CASRLLAGATIDTQYF
TRBV5-6	TRBJ1-5	-	-	TGTGCCAGCACCCAGGGGAGGGGATACAATCAGCCCCAGCATTTT	CASTQGRGYNQPQHF
TRBV7-2	TRBJ1-2	-	-	TGTGCCAGCAGCCCGGCGGGGATACGTGCTAACTATGGCTACACCTTC	CASSPAGIRANYGYTF
TRBV5-6	TRBJ1-5	TRBD1	-	TGTGCCAGCAGCTTGGACAGGGGCCAGCCCCAGCATTTT	CASSLDRGQPQHF
TRBV7-3	TRBJ2-2	-	-	TGTGCCAGCAGCCCCGGCAGTGTGGCCGGGGAGCTGTTTTTT	CASSPGSVAGELFF
TRBV6-1	TRBJ1-5	-	-	TGTGCCAGCAGTGATGGACCGTTACGGAATCAGCCCCAGCATTTT	CASSDGPLRNQPQHF
TRBV7-2	TRBJ1-2	-	few	TGTGCCAGCAGCTTTCCGGACGTATATGGCTACACCTTC	CASSFPDVYGYTF
TRBV28	TRBJ2-7	TRBD2	-	TGTGCCACCCAACCGGGGGGGCCCAACGAGCAGTACTTC	CATQPGGPNEQYF
TRBV6-5	TRBJ2-2	-	-	TGTGCCAGCAGTTACGGCAGGGTCGACGGGGAGCTGTTTTTT	CASSYGRVDGELFF
TRBV7-2	TRBJ2-1	-	-	TGTGCCAGCAGCTTAGTCGGGTACAATGAGCAGTTCTTC	CASSLVGYNEQFF
TRBV6-6	TRBJ2-5	TRBD2	once	TGTGCCAGCAGTTTTAGCGGGGGGGCTGGGCAAGAGACCCAGTACTTC	CASSFSGGAGQETQYF
TRBV7-2	TRBJ2-1	TRBD2	-	TGTGCCAGCACCCTAAGTTTGCTAGCGGGGGGGGAGCAGTTCTTC	CASTLSLLAGGEQFF
TRBV28	TRBJ2-1	TRBD2	-	TGTGCCAGCAGTCCCATCCCCGCGGGAGGAGGAGACAATGAGCAGTTCTTC	CASSPIPAGGGDNEQFF
TRBV7-8	TRBJ2-7	-	few	TGTGCCAGCAGCTTAGTGAAATACGAGCAGTACTTC	CASSLVKYEQYF
TRBV2	TRBJ1-5	-	-	TGTGCCAGCAGTGGCAGGGATGGTCAGCCCCAGCATTTT	CASSGRDGQPQHF
TRBV7-2	TRBJ2-5	TRBD2	-	TGTGCCAGCAGCCAGGGACTAGCGGGAGAGACCCAGTACTTC	CASSQGLAGETQYF
TRBV7-3	TRBJ2-6	-	-	TGTGCCAGCAGCTCGGCCGGGCACAACGTCCTGACTTTC	CASSSAGHNVLTF
TRBV4-3	TRBJ1-2	-	-	TGCGCCAGCAGCCAAGGGGCCTCAGTGGCTAACTATGGCTACACCTTC	CASSQGASVANYGYTF
TRBV4-2	TRBJ1-1	-	-	TGTGCCAGCAGCCAAATCCAGGGGACGGTGAACACTGAAGCTTTCTTT	CASSQIQGTVNTEAFF
TRBV7-2	TRBJ1-5	-	-	TGTGCCAGCAGCTTTTCGATGCTCGGCAATCAGCCCCAGCATTTT	CASSFSMLGNQPQHF
TRBV27	TRBJ2-3	-	-	TGTGCCAGCAGTTCCGAGGTGTCAGTTGACAACACAGATACGCAGTATTTT	CASSSEVSVDNTDTQYF
TRBV19	TRBJ2-3	-	-	TGTGCCAGTAGTACCTTCACAGATACGCAGTATTTT	CASSTFTDTQYF
TRBV29-1	TRBJ2-1	-	-	TGCAGCGGCGTCAGGTCAAACAATGAGCAGTTCTTC	CSGVRSNNEQFF
TRBV6-1	TRBJ2-3	-	-	TGTGCCAGCACCCCCGGGGGCACAGATACGCAGTATTTT	CASTPGGTDTQYF
TRBV9	TRBJ2-3	TRBD2	-	TGTGCCAGCAGCGTAGAACTAGCGGGGCCCGATACGCAGTATTTT	CASSVELAGPDTQYF